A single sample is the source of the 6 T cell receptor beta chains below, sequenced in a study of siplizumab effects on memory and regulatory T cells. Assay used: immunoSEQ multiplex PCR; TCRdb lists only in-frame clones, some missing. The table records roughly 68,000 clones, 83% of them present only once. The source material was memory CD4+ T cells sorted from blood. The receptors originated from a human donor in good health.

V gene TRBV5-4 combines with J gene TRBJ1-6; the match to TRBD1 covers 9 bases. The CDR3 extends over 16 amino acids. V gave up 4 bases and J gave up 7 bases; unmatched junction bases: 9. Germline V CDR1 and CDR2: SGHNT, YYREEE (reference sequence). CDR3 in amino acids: CASSTSYGTGNSPLHF. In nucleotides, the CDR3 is TGTGCCAGCAGCACCTCGTACGGGACAGGGAATTCACCCCTCCACTTT.

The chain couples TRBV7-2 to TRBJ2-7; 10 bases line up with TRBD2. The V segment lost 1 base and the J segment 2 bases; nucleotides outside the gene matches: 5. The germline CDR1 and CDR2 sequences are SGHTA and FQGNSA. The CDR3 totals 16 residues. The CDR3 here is CASSLESSGSPYEQYF. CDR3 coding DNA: TGTGCCAGCAGCTTAGAGTCTAGCGGGAGTCCCTACGAGCAGTACTTC.

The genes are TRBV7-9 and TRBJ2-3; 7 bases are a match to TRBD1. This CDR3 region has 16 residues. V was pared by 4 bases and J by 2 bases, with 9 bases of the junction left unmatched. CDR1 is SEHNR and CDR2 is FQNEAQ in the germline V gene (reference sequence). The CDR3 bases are TGTGCCAGCAGCTCCAGGCCGGGACAGAACACAGATACGCAGTATTTT. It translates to CASSSRPGQNTDTQYF.

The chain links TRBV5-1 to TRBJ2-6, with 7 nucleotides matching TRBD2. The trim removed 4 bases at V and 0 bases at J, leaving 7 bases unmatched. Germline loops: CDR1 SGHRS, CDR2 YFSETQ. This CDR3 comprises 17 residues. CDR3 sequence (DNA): TGCGCCAGCAGCCGGGGGGAGCAAGCCTCTGGGGCCAACGTCCTGACTTTC. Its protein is CASSRGEQASGANVLTF.

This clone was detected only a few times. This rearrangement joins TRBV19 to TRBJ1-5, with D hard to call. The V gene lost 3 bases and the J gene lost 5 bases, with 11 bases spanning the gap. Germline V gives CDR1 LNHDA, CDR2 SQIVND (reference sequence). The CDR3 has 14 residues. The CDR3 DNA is TGTGCCAGTAGTATCTTTAATGAGGATCAGCCCCAGCATTTT. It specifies CASSIFNEDQPQHF. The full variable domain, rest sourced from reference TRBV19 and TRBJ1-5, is DGGITQSPKYLFRKEGQNVTLSCEQNLNHDAMYWYRQDPGQGLRLIYYSQIVNDFQKGDIAEGYSVSREKKESFPLTVTSAQKNPTAFYLCASSIFNEDQPQHFGDGTRLSIL.

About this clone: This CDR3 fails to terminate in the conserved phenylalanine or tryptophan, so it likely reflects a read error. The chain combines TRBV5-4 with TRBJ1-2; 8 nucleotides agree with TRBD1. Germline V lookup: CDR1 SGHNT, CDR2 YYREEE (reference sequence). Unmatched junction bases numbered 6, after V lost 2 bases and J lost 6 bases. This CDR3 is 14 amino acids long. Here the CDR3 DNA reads TGTGCCAGCAGCTTAGGACAGGGAACCGATGGCTACACCCTC. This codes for CASSLGQGTDGYTL.